A single sample is the source of the 25 T cell receptor beta chains below, sequenced in a study of control samples from healthy donors and cancer patients. Using immunoSEQ multiplex PCR, the repertoire was profiled, and TCRdb retains in-frame clones only, with some absent. The profile covers roughly 180,000 clones, with around 90% appearing a single time and around 2% taken by the ten largest. Sequences were obtained from blood. The source of these receptors is a middle-aged woman in good health.

J is TRBJ2-2 and V is TRBV2; D might be TRBD1 (7 bases). The V gene lost 8 bases and the J gene lost 4 bases, with 14 bases spanning the gap. This CDR3 has 14 amino acids. Germline CDR1 SNHLY, CDR2 FYNNEI. DNA for the CDR3: TGTGCCAGCGGACAGGAGGGTGGCACCGGGGAGCTGTTTTTT. It is translated as CASGQEGGTGELFF. The full variable domain, with the rest looked up from reference TRBV2 and TRBJ2-2, is EPEVTQTPSHQVTQMGQEVILRCVPISNHLYFYWYRQILGQKVEFLVSFYNNEISEKSEIFDDQFSVERPDGSNFTLKIRSTKLEDSAMYFCASGQEGGTGELFFGEGSRLTVL.

V is TRBV5-1 and J is TRBJ2-7; D possibly matches TRBD1 or TRBD2 (7 bases each). The CDR3 runs 15 residues. Trimming removed 0 bases at V and 4 bases at J, with 14 bases between. CDR1 SGHRS and CDR2 YFSETQ come from the germline V gene. CDR3 DNA: TGCGCCAGCAGCTTGGCACAGGGGAGGGATTACGAGCAGTACTTC. Protein product: CASSLAQGRDYEQYF.

This chain joins TRBV12-3 or TRBV12-4 and TRBJ1-2, with D possibly matching TRBD1 (6 bases). Between the trimmed V and J ends, which lost 5 bases and 8 bases, there was a span of 15 bases. The CDR3 length is 13 residues. CDR3 amino acids: CASSPVGGRGYTF. The CDR3 nucleotides are TGTGCCAGCAGTCCTGTGGGGGGGCGAGGCTACACCTTC.

This chain links TRBV6-5 with TRBJ2-2, with TRBD2 matching 9 bases. V lost 5 bases, J lost 5 bases, and 3 bases stayed unmatched. Germline lookup yields CDR1 MNHEY and CDR2 SVGAGI. The CDR3 length is 14 residues. CDR3 amino acids: CASSRSGGTGELFF. CDR3 sequence (DNA): TGTGCCAGCAGTCGAAGCGGGGGGACCGGGGAGCTGTTTTTT.

The V call is TRBV12-3 or TRBV12-4, the J call TRBJ2-7; 7 nucleotides line up with TRBD1. The CDR3 has 13 residues. After removal of 4 bases from V and 2 bases from J, the junction contained 2 bases not matched to a gene. This CDR3 is CASSSQGAYEQYF. Written as DNA, the CDR3 is TGTGCCAGCAGTTCTCAGGGGGCCTACGAGCAGTACTTC.

The gene calls are TRBV6-5 and TRBJ1-2; the D gene is possibly TRBD1 (5 bases). V dropped 6 bases and J dropped 5 bases, with 13 bases sitting between them. Germline CDR1 is MNHEY and CDR2 is SVGAGI. The CDR3 loop spans 13 amino acids. The CDR3 is CASRIRVEYGYTF. CDR3 DNA: TGTGCCAGCAGAATCAGGGTGGAGTATGGCTACACCTTC.

The V call is TRBV4-1, the J call TRBJ1-4; tentative D call: TRBD1 (5 bases). Between the trimmed V and J ends, which lost 8 bases and 5 bases, there was a span of 27 bases. The length of the CDR3 is 18 residues. Germline V lookup: CDR1 MGHRA, CDR2 YSYEKL. The CDR3 nucleotides read TGCGCCAGCCGAATCTGGAGCCTCAACTCGGGACCGAATGAAAAACTGTTTTTT. Its protein product is CASRIWSLNSGPNEKLFF.

The genes are TRBV3-1 (or the pseudogene TRBV3-2) and TRBJ1-1; D remains ambiguous. The CDR3 has 15 amino acids. CDR1 and CDR2 (germline): LGHDT, YNNKEL (reference sequence). Trimming left V 4 bases short and J 0 bases short, with 12 bases between. CDR3 sequence (DNA): TGTGCCAGCAGCCCCATAAGAGACCTGAACACTGAAGCTTTCTTT. This encodes CASSPIRDLNTEAFF.

This chain links TRBV10-2 with TRBJ2-1; a weak D match, TRBD2 (7 bases). Trimming cost V 2 bases and J 4 bases, with 12 bases left between them. Germline CDR1 WSHSY, CDR2 SAAADI. This CDR3 has 15 amino acids. The CDR3 is CASSETGGNYNEQFF. The CDR3 nucleotides read TGCGCCAGCAGTGAGACGGGGGGCAATTACAATGAGCAGTTCTTC.

The rearrangement uses TRBV5-1 and TRBJ2-1; D is unresolved. Trimming cost V 0 bases and J 7 bases, with 11 bases left between them. CDR1 and CDR2 from the germline V gene are SGHRS and YFSETQ. This CDR3 has 14 amino acids. The CDR3 reads CASSLERLENEQFF. The CDR3 DNA sequence: TGCGCCAGCAGCTTGGAAAGGCTGGAGAATGAGCAGTTCTTC.

This clone was seen only once. The chain links TRBV3-1 (or the pseudogene TRBV3-2) to TRBJ1-1; the D gene is possibly TRBD1 (6 bases). The germline gives CDR1 LGHDT, CDR2 YNNKEL (reference sequence). V dropped 5 bases and J dropped 7 bases, with 14 bases sitting between them. This CDR3 has 13 residues. CDR3 residues: CASSSLRGSEAFF. CDR3 DNA: TGTGCCAGCAGCTCCCTCAGGGGCAGTGAAGCTTTCTTT.

The chain links TRBV7-9 to TRBJ2-7, with 12 bases lining up with TRBD1. The V and J ends lost 3 bases and 5 bases, in that order; junction bases with no gene match: 5. The germline V gene has CDR1 SEHNR and CDR2 FQNEAQ (reference sequence). CDR3 length equals 15 residues. CDR3 coding DNA: TGTGCCAGCAGCTTGGGACAGGGGGCGATCCACGAGCAGTACTTC. Protein product: CASSLGQGAIHEQYF.

In its sample, this clone was seen once. This chain links TRBV2 with TRBJ1-1; 9 bases agree with TRBD1. CDR3 size: 13 residues. Per the germline V gene, CDR1 is SNHLY and CDR2 is FYNNEI. The V gene end was trimmed by 6 bases and the J gene end by 1 base; junction bases not matched to a gene: 0. The CDR3 sequence: CASRDRGNTEAFF. The CDR3 bases are TGTGCCAGCAGGGACAGGGGGAACACTGAAGCTTTCTTT.

The J gene is TRBJ2-1, the V gene TRBV24-1, with 8 bases aligning to TRBD2. Trimming removed 3 bases from V and 5 bases from J; junction bases left unmatched: 8. CDR3 length: 16 residues. Germline CDR1 reads KGHDR; CDR2 reads SFDVKD. CDR3 sequence reads: CATSDPERGSHNEQFF. The CDR3 DNA follows: TGTGCCACCAGTGATCCTGAGCGGGGGAGCCACAATGAGCAGTTCTTC.

This clone was counted a single time. The chain employs TRBV6-5 and TRBJ1-2; D gene ambiguous. Trimming left V 0 bases short and J 5 bases short, with 16 bases between. In germline, CDR1 is MNHEY, CDR2 SVGAGI. The CDR3 is made up of 16 amino acids. The CDR3 bases are TGTGCCAGCAGTTACTCGAGTGCTGACGGGTCTTATGGCTACACCTTC. Its protein is CASSYSSADGSYGYTF.

The chain couples TRBV4-1 to TRBJ2-1; D possibly corresponds to TRBD2 (6 bases). Trimming cost V 2 bases and J 4 bases, with 12 bases left between them. The germline V gene encodes CDR1 MGHRA and CDR2 YSYEKL. The CDR3 contains 15 residues. The CDR3 here is CASSQWWDLYNEQFF. CDR3 nucleotide sequence: TGCGCCAGCAGCCAATGGTGGGACTTATACAATGAGCAGTTCTTC.

The rearrangement joins TRBV6-5 to TRBJ2-2; tentatively, D is TRBD2 (6 bases). The CDR3 is 13 amino acids. Germline V CDR1 and CDR2: MNHEY, SVGAGI. Trimming took off 7 bases at V and 6 bases at J, with 12 bases between the two ends. This CDR3 reads CASTLPGAGELFF. In nucleotides, the CDR3 is TGTGCCAGCACTCTACCGGGGGCCGGGGAGCTGTTTTTT.

This sequence joins TRBV13 and TRBJ2-1, with TRBD2 as a possible D gene (6 bases). V shed 7 bases and J shed 0 bases, with 16 bases lying between them. The V gene's germline CDR1 is PRHDT and CDR2 FYEKMQ (reference sequence). CDR3 length: 16 amino acids. CDR3 DNA sequence: TGTGCCAGCATAGGTAGCGGACAAAGCTCCTACAATGAGCAGTTCTTC. Protein product: CASIGSGQSSYNEQFF.

V and J are TRBV6-5 and TRBJ2-1, with D possibly TRBD1 on 6 matching bases. CDR3 size: 13 residues. Germline loops: CDR1 MNHEY, CDR2 SVGAGI. V lost 1 base and J lost 7, with 8 bases in between. The CDR3 loop is CASSYYRENEQFF. CDR3 sequence (DNA): TGTGCCAGCAGTTACTACAGGGAGAATGAGCAGTTCTTC.

The CDR3 DNA reads as TGTGCCAGCAGCCCATGGACAGGGCCTTACGAGCAGTACTTC. Amino acid sequence: CASSPWTGPYEQYF. The chain couples TRBV5-5 to TRBJ2-7; 8 bases line up with TRBD1. CDR3 length equals 14 residues. Germline CDR1 SGHKS, CDR2 YYEKEE (reference sequence). V dropped 4 bases and J dropped 4; count of bases not matched to a gene: 7.

The chain has TRBV11-2 and TRBJ1-1; tentatively, D is TRBD1 (5 bases). The CDR3 runs to 19 residues. The V gene lost 4 bases and the J gene lost 2 bases, with 26 bases spanning the gap. Germline-derived CDR1 and CDR2 are SGHAT and FQNNGV. Here the CDR3 reads CASSSQPQSSGTPNTEAFF. DNA of the CDR3: TGTGCCAGCAGCTCCCAACCACAGAGTAGCGGGACCCCCAACACTGAAGCTTTCTTT.

Notes on this clone: Other DNA sequences in the same sample also yield this CDR3. The CDR3 protein is CASTEGIYGYTF. For the CDR3, the DNA is TGTGCCAGTACGGAGGGGATCTATGGCTACACCTTC. The rearrangement uses TRBV19 and TRBJ1-2, with D possibly matching TRBD1 (5 bases). Germline CDR1 is LNHDA and CDR2 is SQIVND (reference sequence). Trimming shortened V by 7 bases and J by 4 bases, and 10 bases separated the two germline ends. The CDR3 totals 12 residues.

V gene TRBV29-1 combines with J gene TRBJ2-5; possibly TRBD1 or TRBD2 for D (7 bases each). The CDR3 covers 14 residues. V was pared by 4 bases and J by 2 bases, with 14 bases between. The germline CDR1 and CDR2 sequences are SQVTM and ANQGSEA. CDR3 residues: CSVGGGQFQETQYF. The CDR3 DNA sequence: TGCAGCGTTGGGGGGGGACAGTTTCAAGAGACCCAGTACTTC.

The rearrangement links TRBV4-1 to TRBJ1-2, with D maybe TRBD1 (6 bases). CDR1 and CDR2 from the germline V gene are MGHRA and YSYEKL. The V end was cut by 8 bases, the J end by 3 bases, with 13 bases between. This CDR3 spans 13 amino acids. CDR3 amino acids: CASAGGSDYGYTF. CDR3 sequence (DNA): TGCGCCAGCGCCGGGGGCAGCGACTATGGCTACACCTTC.

This clone has just a few counts. This chain uses TRBV29-1 with TRBJ1-1; D might be TRBD1 (6 bases). Per germline, CDR1 SQVTM and CDR2 ANQGSEA. Between the trimmed V and J ends, which lost 6 bases and 5 bases, there was a span of 16 bases. The CDR3 is 13 residues long. The CDR3 bases are TGCAGCGTCGCAAAGGGGGAGGGGACTGAAGCTTTCTTT. Amino acid sequence: CSVAKGEGTEAFF.